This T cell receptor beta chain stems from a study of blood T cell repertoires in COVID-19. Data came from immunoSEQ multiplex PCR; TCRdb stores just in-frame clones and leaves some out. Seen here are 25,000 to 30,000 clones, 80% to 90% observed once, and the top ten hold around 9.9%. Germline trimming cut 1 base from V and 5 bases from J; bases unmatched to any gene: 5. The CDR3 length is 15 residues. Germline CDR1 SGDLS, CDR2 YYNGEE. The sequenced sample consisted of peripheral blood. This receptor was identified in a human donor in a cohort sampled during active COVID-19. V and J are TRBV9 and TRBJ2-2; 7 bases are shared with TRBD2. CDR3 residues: CASSVSSGATGELFF. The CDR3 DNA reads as TGTGCCAGCAGCGTATCCAGCGGGGCTACCGGGGAGCTGTTTTTT.